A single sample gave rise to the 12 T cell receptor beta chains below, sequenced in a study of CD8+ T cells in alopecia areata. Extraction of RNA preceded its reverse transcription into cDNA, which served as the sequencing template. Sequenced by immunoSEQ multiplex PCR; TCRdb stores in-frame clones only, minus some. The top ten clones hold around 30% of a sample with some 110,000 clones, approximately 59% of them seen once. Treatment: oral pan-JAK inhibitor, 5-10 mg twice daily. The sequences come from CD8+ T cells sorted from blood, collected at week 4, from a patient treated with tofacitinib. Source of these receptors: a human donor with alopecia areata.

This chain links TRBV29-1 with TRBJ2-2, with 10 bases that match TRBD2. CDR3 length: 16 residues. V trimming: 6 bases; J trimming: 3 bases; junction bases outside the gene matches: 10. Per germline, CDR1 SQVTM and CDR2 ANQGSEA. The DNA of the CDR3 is TGCAGCGTGTTCCTTCAGCGGGGGGGCGACACCGGGGAGCTGTTTTTT. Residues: CSVFLQRGGDTGELFF.

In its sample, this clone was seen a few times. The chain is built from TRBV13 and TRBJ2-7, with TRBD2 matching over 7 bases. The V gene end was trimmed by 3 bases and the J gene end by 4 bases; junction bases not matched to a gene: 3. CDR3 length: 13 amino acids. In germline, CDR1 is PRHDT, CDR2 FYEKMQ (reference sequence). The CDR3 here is CASSLTSNYEQYF. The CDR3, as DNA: TGTGCCAGCAGCTTGACTAGCAATTACGAGCAGTACTTC.

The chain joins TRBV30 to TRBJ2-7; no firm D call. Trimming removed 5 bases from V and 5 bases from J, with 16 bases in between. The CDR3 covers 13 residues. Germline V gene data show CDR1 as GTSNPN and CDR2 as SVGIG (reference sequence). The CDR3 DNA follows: TGTGCCTGGTCCCAAGTTCGAGACGACGAGCAGTACTTC. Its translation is CAWSQVRDDEQYF.

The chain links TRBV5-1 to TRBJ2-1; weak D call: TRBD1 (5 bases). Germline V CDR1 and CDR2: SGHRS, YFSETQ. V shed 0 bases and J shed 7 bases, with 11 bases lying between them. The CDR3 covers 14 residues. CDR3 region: CASSLAQGTNEQFF. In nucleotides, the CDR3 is TGCGCCAGCAGCTTGGCTCAGGGTACGAATGAGCAGTTCTTC.

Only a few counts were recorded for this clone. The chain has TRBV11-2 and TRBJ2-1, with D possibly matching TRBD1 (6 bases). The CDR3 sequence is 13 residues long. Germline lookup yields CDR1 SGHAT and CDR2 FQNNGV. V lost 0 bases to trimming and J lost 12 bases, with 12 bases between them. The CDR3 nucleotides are TGTGCCAGCAGCTTAGATCAGACAGGCGGGCAGTTCTTC. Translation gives CASSLDQTGGQFF.

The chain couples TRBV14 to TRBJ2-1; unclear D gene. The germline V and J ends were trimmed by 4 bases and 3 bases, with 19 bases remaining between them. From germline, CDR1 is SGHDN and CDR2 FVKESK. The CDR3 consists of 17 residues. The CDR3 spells CASSPPRTRRLYNEQFF. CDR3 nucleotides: TGTGCCAGCAGCCCCCCCCGAACCAGACGGCTCTACAATGAGCAGTTCTTC.

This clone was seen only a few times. CDR3 in DNA: TGTGCCATCAGTGATGGGCAGGGGGCCTACAATGAGCAGTTCTTC. Translated: CAISDGQGAYNEQFF. The chain recombines TRBV10-3 with TRBJ2-1, with 7 bases matching TRBD1. The CDR3 loop spans 15 amino acids. V was clipped by 3 bases and J by 2 bases; unmatched bases: 4. The V gene's germline CDR1 is ENHRY and CDR2 SYGVKD.

The CDR3, as DNA: TGTGCCTGGAGTGTGACAGGGGGCTGGGAGCCCCAGCATTTT. Protein sequence: CAWSVTGGWEPQHF. The chain has TRBV30 and TRBJ1-5, with 10 bases that match TRBD1. The germline V gene has CDR1 GTSNPN and CDR2 SVGIG (reference sequence). V was clipped by 0 bases and J by 8 bases; unmatched bases: 4. CDR3 length equals 14 residues.

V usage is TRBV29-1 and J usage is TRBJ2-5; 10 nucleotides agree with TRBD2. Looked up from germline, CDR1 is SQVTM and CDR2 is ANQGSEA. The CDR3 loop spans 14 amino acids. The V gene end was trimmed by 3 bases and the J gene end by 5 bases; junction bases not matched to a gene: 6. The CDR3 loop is CSVESSGGFETQYF. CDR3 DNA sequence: TGCAGCGTTGAGTCTAGCGGGGGCTTTGAGACCCAGTACTTC.

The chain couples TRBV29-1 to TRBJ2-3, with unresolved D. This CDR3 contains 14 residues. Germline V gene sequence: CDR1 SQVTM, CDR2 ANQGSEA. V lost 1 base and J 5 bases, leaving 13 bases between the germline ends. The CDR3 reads CSVEGQVAGDTQYF. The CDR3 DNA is TGCAGCGTTGAAGGCCAGGTTGCCGGAGATACGCAGTATTTT.

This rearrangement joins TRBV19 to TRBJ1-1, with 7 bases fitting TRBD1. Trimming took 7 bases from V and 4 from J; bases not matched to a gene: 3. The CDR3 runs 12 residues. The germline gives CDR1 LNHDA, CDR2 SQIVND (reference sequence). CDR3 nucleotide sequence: TGTGCCAGTAAGCAGGGGGGCACTGAAGCTTTCTTT. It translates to CASKQGGTEAFF.

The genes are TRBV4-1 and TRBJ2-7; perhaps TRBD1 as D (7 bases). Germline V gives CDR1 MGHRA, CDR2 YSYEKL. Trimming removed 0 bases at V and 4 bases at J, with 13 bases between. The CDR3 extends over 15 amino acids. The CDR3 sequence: CASSQEGSGGYEQYF. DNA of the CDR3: TGCGCCAGCAGCCAAGAGGGATCAGGGGGGTACGAGCAGTACTTC.